A few counts support the clone carrying this T cell receptor beta chain. Its antigen remains unidentified. The source of the sample is a study of shared clonotypes between healthy human individuals. Study overall: Each donor had three CD4 naive, three CD4 memory, two CD8 naive and one CD8 memory plate.

Study-wide points: In contrast to clonotypes shared by all four donors, non-shared clonotypes had lower generation probabilities.

The CDR3 has 16 amino acids. Germline CDR1 KGHSH, CDR2 LQKENI. Trimming took 3 bases from V and 2 from J, leaving 14 bases between them. Profiling relied on immunoSEQ multiplex PCR, and the TCRdb table lists in-frame clones only, not all of them. The table records approximately 2.4 million clones, 95% of them present only once. The chain joins TRBV18 to TRBJ1-3, with D perhaps TRBD1 (6 bases). The sample taken for sequencing was naive CD4+ T cells sorted from blood. Subset described: CD45RA+ positively selected. The TCR sequence derives from a man between 18 and 29 years old in good health. CDR3 bases: TGTGCCAGCTCACCGTTAACAGGGAAGACTGGAAACACCATATATTTT. This sequence encodes CASSPLTGKTGNTIYF.